These T cell receptor beta chains were read from a single sample in a study of T cell repertoires in cytomegalovirus infection. TCRdb re-called the reads through MiXCR, storing one row per CDR3 protein. The sample includes approximately 590,000 distinct CDR3 sequences, over 35% of them seen just once. These receptors lack a known antigen. The sample consisted of cultured PBMCs, taken from culture after CMV antigen stimulation. Receptor source: a human donor in good health (CMV status not recorded). Some clones in this sample may be carry-over from other donors' samples. CDR3s include the opening cysteine and the closing phenylalanine or tryptophan. Each record gives: J gene, clone size, V gene, D gene, CDR3 DNA, CDR3 protein. D genes are given only for firm matches. The size of a clone is reported for some rows only, either as once, few or many, or as a class for expanded clones.

j_call: TRBJ2-3; clone_size: NA; v_call: TRBV7-9; d_call: TRBD1; cdr3_nt: TGTGCCAGCAGCCAAGACAGGGACGGCACAGATACGCAGTATTTT; cdr3_aa: CASSQDRDGTDTQYF
j_call: TRBJ2-1; clone_size: few; v_call: TRBV7-2; d_call: TRBD1; cdr3_nt: TGTGCCAGCAGCGTTAACCCGCAGGGGGCGAGCTCCTACAATGAGCAGTTCTTC; cdr3_aa: CASSVNPQGASSYNEQFF
j_call: TRBJ2-5; clone_size: once; v_call: TRBV4-3; d_call: TRBD2; cdr3_nt: TGCGCCAGCAGCCTCACACTAGCGGGAGAGGGAGAGACCCAGTACTTC; cdr3_aa: CASSLTLAGEGETQYF
j_call: TRBJ2-5; clone_size: many; v_call: TRBV2; d_call: NA; cdr3_nt: TGTGCCAGCAGTGACGAACAGGCGGGGGCAGAGACCCAGTACTTC; cdr3_aa: CASSDEQAGAETQYF
j_call: TRBJ2-2; clone_size: few; v_call: TRBV7-6; d_call: NA; cdr3_nt: TGTGCCAGCAGCTTCTACGAGAACACCGGGGAGCTGTTTTTT; cdr3_aa: CASSFYENTGELFF
j_call: TRBJ2-3; clone_size: many; v_call: TRBV7-2; d_call: TRBD2; cdr3_nt: TGTGCCAGCAGCTCGGGACTAGCGGGAGGCACAGATACGCAGTATTTT; cdr3_aa: CASSSGLAGGTDTQYF
j_call: TRBJ2-1; clone_size: NA; v_call: TRBV5-4; d_call: TRBD2; cdr3_nt: TGTGCCAGCAGCTCTGGTCGGGGGGGCACTCGGAATGAGCAGTTCTTC; cdr3_aa: CASSSGRGGTRNEQFF
j_call: TRBJ2-3; clone_size: NA; v_call: TRBV7-2; d_call: NA; cdr3_nt: TGTGCCAGCAGCCCCTGGGTTCAGGTCGGCACAGATACGCAGTATTTT; cdr3_aa: CASSPWVQVGTDTQYF
j_call: TRBJ2-3; clone_size: NA; v_call: TRBV6-6; d_call: TRBD1; cdr3_nt: TGTGCCAGCAGTTACCGGGACAGGGGAGGGGTAGATACGCAGTATTTT; cdr3_aa: CASSYRDRGGVDTQYF
j_call: TRBJ1-1; clone_size: NA; v_call: TRBV7-6; d_call: NA; cdr3_nt: TGTGCCAGCAGTCCAGGGCGAGCCACTGAAGCTTTCTTT; cdr3_aa: CASSPGRATEAFF
j_call: TRBJ2-4; clone_size: few; v_call: TRBV2; d_call: NA; cdr3_nt: TGTGCCAGCAGTGAAACGCAGGGTAATGTCAAAAACATTCAGTACTTC; cdr3_aa: CASSETQGNVKNIQYF
j_call: TRBJ2-2; clone_size: few; v_call: TRBV7-2; d_call: NA; cdr3_nt: TGTGCCAGCAGCCGTAACAGCCTCGGGGAGCTGTTTTTT; cdr3_aa: CASSRNSLGELFF
j_call: TRBJ2-7; clone_size: few; v_call: TRBV7-6; d_call: TRBD1; cdr3_nt: TGTGCCAGCAGCTTAGCCGGGACAGGGGAGTTGGGCGAGCAGTACTTC; cdr3_aa: CASSLAGTGELGEQYF
j_call: TRBJ1-2; clone_size: NA; v_call: TRBV7-2; d_call: NA; cdr3_nt: TGTGCCAGCAGCTTAGTCCCCCCTCCGGGGTGGGACTATGGCTACACCTTC; cdr3_aa: CASSLVPPPGWDYGYTF
j_call: TRBJ2-3; clone_size: NA; v_call: TRBV19; d_call: TRBD2; cdr3_nt: TGTGCCAGTAGTGGGGGGGAGGCTCCCGATACGCAGTATTTT; cdr3_aa: CASSGGEAPDTQYF
j_call: TRBJ2-5; clone_size: NA; v_call: TRBV20-1; d_call: NA; cdr3_nt: TGCAGTGCTAGAGATATCGGTGGACAAGAGACCCAGTACTTC; cdr3_aa: CSARDIGGQETQYF